This TCR beta chain was found in a study of blood T cell repertoires in COVID-19 (dated by TCRdb to 2018 to 2020). With respect to the entire study: The collaborator samples originated in the United States, Italy and Spain and spanned the acute and convalescent phases of COVID-19. Where HLA class I and class II types were available, the types were taken from metadata supplied by the sample provider, not from assay-based typing. Samples were obtained from the ongoing ImmuneRACE study (first 160 participants) and from 1,254 subjects provided by 6 global collaborators. The dataset comprised deeply sampled blood TCRbeta repertoires from subjects exposed to, actively infected with, or recovered from COVID-19. Nearly every sample came with metadata listing a de-identified subject ID, COVID-19 status, age in years and sex. The prospective study material was composed of cDNA or gDNA derived from T cells, B-cell-depleted T cells, or PBMCs. The repertoires were released in a freely available public database meant as a resource for research on the immune response to SARS-CoV-2.

TCRbeta CDR3 regions were amplified from genomic DNA using the immunoSEQ Assay, a bias-controlled multiplex PCR. In the source study's methods: The number of nucleated cells in each sample was estimated from the amplification of reference gene primers within the assay. Sequence reads were collapsed and filtered to measure the absolute abundance of every unique TCRbeta CDR3 rearrangement. For each sample, productive Simpson clonality was calculated as the square root of Simpson's diversity index over productive rearrangements. The clones in this table, taken by TCRdb from immuneACCESS, are in-frame only. Not every clone is retained; where verified, under half of the shortfall comes from an unresolved V gene, and the cause of the rest is unknown. D and trimming come from the DNA, and the V and J calls and clone size come from that table. The sample includes 250,000 to 300,000 clones, with approximately 88% observed a single time. The ten top clones hold 5.5% to 7% of the sample.

Comment on this clone: There is no known antigen for this receptor. Per-nucleotide qualities are absent, and no much larger clonotype sits a single base away.

From its cysteine to its phenylalanine, the CDR3 spans 13 amino acids. The CDR3 DNA has 39 bases and is translated from base 1. The germline V gene (reference sequence) supplies CDR1 MNHEY and CDR2 SMNVEV. Ends trimmed: V by 2 bases, J by 14 bases; bases unmatched to a gene: 9. Beyond this particular receptor, the publication reports: The quantity of clinical and demographic metadata differed by source and by participant and was supplied without curation.

Samples from volunteer blood donors who had recovered from COVID-19 were contributed by a second Seattle source. Whole blood was collected in K2EDTA tubes by collaborating institutions according to the institutions' own protocols. For TCRbeta analysis, collaborator samples were shipped as frozen whole blood, as isolated PBMCs, or as DNA extracted from either sample type. The receptor's source is a woman under 40 who had recovered from COVID-19. The chain is assembled from TRBV27 and TRBJ2-5; 9 nucleotides in the junction match TRBD2. The sample comprised peripheral blood. The base sequence is TGTGCCAGCAGTTTACGAAGCGGGGGGCCTCCCTACTTC. It encodes CASSLRSGGPPYF.